One and the same sample provided the 18 T cell receptor beta chains below, sequenced in a study of brain T cells in children with intractable seizures. Generated by immunoSEQ multiplex PCR, the TCRdb table keeps only in-frame clones and is missing some. The data show some 64,000 clones, around 95% seen once. The material sequenced was peripheral blood, taken at surgery. These receptors were obtained from a boy under three years old with focal cortical dysplasia and intractable seizures.

This chain uses TRBV6-5 with TRBJ1-5, with D uncertain. Germline V lookup: CDR1 MNHEY, CDR2 SVGAGI. This CDR3 has 15 residues. Deletions cut 2 bases from V and 5 bases from J, with 13 bases between. Here the CDR3 reads CASSYVQRADQPQHF. The DNA for the CDR3 is TGTGCCAGCAGTTACGTACAAAGGGCCGATCAGCCCCAGCATTTT.

This chain joins TRBV6-2 or TRBV6-3 and TRBJ2-3, with 8 bases lining up with TRBD2. V lost 2 bases and J lost 2; bases outside the gene matches: 15. Per the germline V gene, CDR1 is MNHEY and CDR2 is SVGEGT. This CDR3 region has 19 residues. CDR3 in DNA: TGTGCCAGCAGTTACGCGATGGCAATCGGGAGGGCCCCCACAGATACGCAGTATTTT. The encoded protein is CASSYAMAIGRAPTDTQYF.

This chain joins TRBV19 and TRBJ2-5; 8 nucleotides agree with TRBD1. V shed 3 bases and J 2 bases; nucleotides not matched to a gene: 8. Germline loops: CDR1 LNHDA, CDR2 SQIVND (reference sequence). The CDR3 loop spans 16 amino acids. For the CDR3, the DNA is TGTGCCAGTAGTATGGGGCCAGGGGGCGGTCAAGAGACCCAGTACTTC. Translation gives CASSMGPGGGQETQYF.

This chain links TRBV27 with TRBJ1-1; TRBD1 is a possible D gene (5 bases). CDR3 length equals 16 residues. CDR1 is MNHEY and CDR2 is SMNVEV in the germline V gene (reference sequence). Trimming left V 6 bases short and J 8 bases short, with 25 bases between. CDR3: CASSYWAGRDLGEAFF. For the CDR3, the DNA is TGTGCCAGCAGCTACTGGGCAGGGAGGGACTTAGGGGAAGCTTTCTTT.

This sequence joins TRBV6-1 and TRBJ1-4; possibly TRBD1 for D (5 bases). CDR3 length: 15 residues. Deletions cut 2 bases from V and 8 bases from J, with 15 bases between. CDR1 MNHNS and CDR2 SASEGT come from the germline V gene. The CDR3 region has the DNA TGTGCCAGCAGTGAATGGGTGGGGGTGGGCGAAAAACTGTTTTTT. This translates into CASSEWVGVGEKLFF.

The chain couples TRBV18 to TRBJ1-3; D gene ambiguous. CDR1 is KGHSH and CDR2 is LQKENI in the germline V gene. The CDR3 loop spans 11 amino acids. The V end was cut by 3 bases, the J end by 4 bases, with 1 base between. The CDR3 DNA is TGTGCCAGCTCACCGGGAAACACCATATATTTT. It specifies CASSPGNTIYF.

In DNA, the CDR3 is TGTGCCACCCCCGTCCCGACAGGGAAAGAAAAACTGTTTTTT. It specifies CATPVPTGKEKLFF. J is TRBJ1-4 and V is TRBV24-1; 7 nucleotides line up with TRBD1. V lost 9 bases, J lost 8 bases, and 11 bases stayed unmatched. The CDR3 runs to 14 residues. Germline V CDR1 and CDR2: KGHDR, SFDVKD.

The chain uses TRBV2 and TRBJ2-2, with TRBD2 as a possible D gene (6 bases). The germline V gene has CDR1 SNHLY and CDR2 FYNNEI. Trimming removed 6 bases from V and 7 bases from J, with 12 bases in between. The CDR3 is 13 residues long. CDR3 protein: CASRTRGSGELFF. CDR3 DNA sequence: TGTGCCAGCAGAACGCGGGGAAGCGGGGAGCTGTTTTTT.

In the case of this clone: Germline is not matched at one junction end, which may reflect a read error. J is TRBJ2-1 and V is TRBV27; D unclear. The CDR3 loop spans 16 amino acids. CDR1 and CDR2 (germline): MNHEY, SMNVEV (reference sequence). This CDR3 reads CASSLFSVGSYNEQFF. CDR3 in DNA: TGTGCCAGCAGCTTATTCTCCGTTGGCTCCTACAATGAGCAGTTCTTC.

The V gene is TRBV4-3, the J gene TRBJ2-1; D is possibly TRBD1 (5 bases). This CDR3 is built from 16 residues. Germline V lookup: CDR1 LGHNA, CDR2 YSLEER. V shed 0 bases and J shed 7 bases, with 16 bases lying between them. The CDR3 region has the DNA TGCGCCAGCAGCCAAGATTGGGGCCTCCGTGAGAATGAGCAGTTCTTC. This translates into CASSQDWGLRENEQFF.

The rearrangement uses TRBV11-1 and TRBJ2-1; D ambiguous. The CDR3 is 11 amino acids. Looked up from germline, CDR1 is SGHAT and CDR2 is FQDESV (reference sequence). Trimming removed 3 bases from V and 10 bases from J, with 7 bases in between. CDR3 loop: CASSFYREQFF. CDR3 coding DNA: TGTGCCAGCAGCTTTTACCGGGAGCAGTTCTTC.

About this clone: Different DNA sequences within this sample yield the same CDR3. CDR3 loop: CASSPLGTRGYTF. The CDR3 DNA reads as TGTGCCAGCAGCCCCCTGGGGACCCGCGGCTACACCTTC. This sequence joins TRBV3-1 (or the pseudogene TRBV3-2) and TRBJ1-2; possibly TRBD1 for D (5 bases). Germline values: CDR1 LGHDT, CDR2 YNNKEL (reference sequence). Trimming shortened V by 4 bases and J by 8 bases, and 14 bases separated the two germline ends. This CDR3 region has 13 residues.

This CDR3 is CASSVGANRPYEQYF. CDR3 DNA: TGTGCCAGCAGCGTAGGGGCTAACAGACCCTACGAGCAGTACTTC. The chain recombines TRBV9 with TRBJ2-7; D gene unclear. The CDR3 has 15 amino acids. Trimming pared 0 bases from V and 2 bases from J, leaving 12 bases between. CDR1 and CDR2 (germline): SGDLS, YYNGEE.

The V call is TRBV2, the J call TRBJ2-7, with D maybe TRBD2 (6 bases). Per the germline V gene, CDR1 is SNHLY and CDR2 is FYNNEI. The V and J ends lost 3 bases and 0 bases respectively, with 9 bases between them. This CDR3 is 14 amino acids long. CDR3 loop: CASSDWRGSYEQYF. The CDR3 DNA is TGTGCCAGCAGTGACTGGCGGGGCTCCTACGAGCAGTACTTC.

The CDR3 DNA reads as TGTGCCAGTAGCCTGGCGGCAGGGGGCGTAGATGGCTACACCTTC. Amino acids: CASSLAAGGVDGYTF. J is TRBJ1-2 and V is TRBV19, with 8 bases identical to TRBD1. The CDR3 has 15 residues. V trimming: 6 bases; J trimming: 6 bases; junction bases outside the gene matches: 12. Germline CDR1 reads LNHDA; CDR2 reads SQIVND (reference sequence).

This sequence joins TRBV9 and TRBJ1-6, with 7 positions matching TRBD1. The CDR3 sequence is 14 residues long. V shed 3 bases, J shed 10 bases, and the junction held 7 bases outside the gene matches. Germline V gene data show CDR1 as SGDLS and CDR2 as YYNGEE. The CDR3 is CASSATGWNSPLHF. DNA of the CDR3: TGTGCCAGCAGCGCGACAGGGTGGAACTCACCCCTCCACTTT.

This chain uses TRBV4-2 with TRBJ2-5, with D unresolved. The V and J ends lost 1 base and 1 base respectively, with 7 bases between them. This CDR3 comprises 14 residues. CDR1 and CDR2 (germline): LGHNA, YNFKEQ. The CDR3 coding sequence is TGTGCCAGCAGCCAAGGGACCCTCCAAGAGACCCAGTACTTC. Encoded protein: CASSQGTLQETQYF.

The J gene is TRBJ2-5, the V gene TRBV2; TRBD2 agrees at 7 bases. Trimming removed 7 bases from V and 5 bases from J; junction bases left unmatched: 10. This CDR3 has 14 residues. Germline V gene sequence: CDR1 SNHLY, CDR2 FYNNEI. CDR3 DNA sequence: TGTGCCAGCATCCCTTGGACTAGGACGGAGACCCAGTACTTC. Its protein product is CASIPWTRTETQYF.